The entry below gives a single T cell receptor beta chain sequence along with its context. Sequencing was performed with immunoSEQ multiplex PCR; in TCRdb, only in-frame clones are kept and a portion is missing. This sample yields some 30,000 clones, of which 80% to 90% are seen a single time; roughly 6.9% belongs to the top ten. The V and J ends lost 4 bases and 0 bases respectively, with 17 bases between them. The CDR3 is 17 residues long. Germline CDR1 reads SGHKS; CDR2 reads YYEKEE (reference sequence). This entry belongs to a study of T cell changes during pregnancy in multiple sclerosis. The J gene is TRBJ2-1, the V gene TRBV5-5; D may be TRBD2 (6 bases). The material sequenced was CD8+ T cells from peripheral blood mononuclear cells, taken in the second trimester of pregnancy. This receptor was obtained from a female donor with multiple sclerosis, enrolled in a pregnancy study. CDR3 DNA: TGTGCCAGCAGCGCGGGGAGATCAGGACTCTCCTACAATGAGCAGTTCTTC. This gives the protein CASSAGRSGLSYNEQFF.